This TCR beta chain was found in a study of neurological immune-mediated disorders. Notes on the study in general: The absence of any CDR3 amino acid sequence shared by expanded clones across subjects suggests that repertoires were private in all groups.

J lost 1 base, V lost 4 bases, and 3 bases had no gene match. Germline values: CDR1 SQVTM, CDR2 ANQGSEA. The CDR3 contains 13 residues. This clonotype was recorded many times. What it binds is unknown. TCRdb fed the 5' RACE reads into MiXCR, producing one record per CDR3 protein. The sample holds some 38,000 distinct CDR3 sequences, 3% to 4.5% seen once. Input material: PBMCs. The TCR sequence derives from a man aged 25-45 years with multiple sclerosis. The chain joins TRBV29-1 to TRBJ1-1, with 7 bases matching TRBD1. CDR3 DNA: TGCAGCGTTGCTGGACAGGAGAACACTGAAGCTTTCTTT. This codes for CSVAGQENTEAFF.